These 30 T cell receptor beta chains were all obtained from the same sample, sequenced in a study of blood T cells in healthy people across ages. For the second PCR, which ran for about 7 to 11 cycles, a sample-barcoded 5' primer and a J-beta primer mix were used. Via MiXCR, TCRdb re-called the 5' RACE reads, giving one row per CDR3 protein. The sample includes around 800,000 distinct CDR3 sequences, under 45% of them seen just once. Sequencing was done on a sample of blood. The receptors here all came from a man in his fifties or sixties in good health.

The sample holds one count of this clonotype. The chain combines TRBV7-3 with TRBJ2-5; D gene uncertain. Deletions cut 4 bases from V and 5 bases from J, with 11 bases between. CDR3 size: 13 residues. CDR1 SGHTA and CDR2 FQGTGA come from the germline V gene. The CDR3 protein is CASSSTHGETQYF. The CDR3 bases are TGTGCCAGCAGCTCAACCCACGGGGAGACCCAGTACTTC.

This clonotype was seen a handful of times. The J gene is TRBJ1-2, the V gene TRBV6-2 or TRBV6-3, with a possible D match to TRBD1 (5 bases). V gave up 6 bases and J gave up 4 bases, with 9 bases separating them. Germline V lookup: CDR1 MNHEY, CDR2 SVGEGT. The CDR3 loop spans 12 amino acids. CDR3: CASSQGVYGYTF. CDR3 in DNA: TGTGCCAGCAGCCAAGGGGTCTATGGCTACACCTTC.

In its sample, this clonotype was seen many times. The chain combines TRBV10-3 with TRBJ1-1; the D gene is possibly TRBD1 (5 bases). The CDR3 spans 15 residues. From germline, CDR1 is ENHRY and CDR2 SYGVKD. V was clipped by 6 bases and J by 2 bases, with 16 bases between them. The CDR3 DNA follows: TGTGCCATCAGGACAACAGACAGTCCTAACACTGAAGCTTTCTTT. It specifies CAIRTTDSPNTEAFF.

The chain combines TRBV19 with TRBJ1-2, with a tentative D call TRBD1 (6 bases). CDR1 is LNHDA and CDR2 is SQIVND in the germline V gene (reference sequence). This CDR3 comprises 14 residues. Trimming left V 4 bases short and J 4 bases short, with 13 bases between. CDR3 DNA sequence: TGTGCCAGTAGTACGGCGGGGGCGTCCTATGGCTACACCTTC. Its translation is CASSTAGASYGYTF.

The chain couples TRBV28 to TRBJ2-6, with 9 bases lining up with TRBD1. This CDR3 contains 15 residues. Germline values: CDR1 MDHEN, CDR2 SYDVKM. The J segment lost 4 bases and the V segment lost 7 bases, leaving 5 bases of the junction unmatched. For the CDR3, the DNA is TGTGCCAGCAACAACAGGGGGCAAGGGGCCAACGTCCTGACTTTC. It encodes CASNNRGQGANVLTF.

V gene TRBV19 combines with J gene TRBJ2-7, with TRBD2 identical over 12 bases. V gave up 5 bases and J gave up 4 bases; unmatched junction bases: 12. The CDR3 covers 17 residues. CDR1 is LNHDA, CDR2 SQIVND, per germline (reference sequence). Written as DNA, the CDR3 is TGTGCCAGTAGTCCTCCCCGGACTAGCGGGGCCGTTTACGAGCAGTACTTC. Its translation: CASSPPRTSGAVYEQYF.

This clonotype came up a few times. This chain connects TRBV11-2 to TRBJ2-5; 9 bases align to TRBD1. This CDR3 region has 17 residues. The V gene end was trimmed by 5 bases and the J gene end by 11 bases; junction bases not matched to a gene: 21. Germline CDR1 is SGHAT and CDR2 is FQNNGV. This chain's CDR3 is CASSPLRRGQGTPKQYF. CDR3 DNA sequence: TGTGCCAGCAGCCCACTTCGTAGGGGACAGGGAACCCCAAAGCAGTACTTC.

This clonotype occurred a few times. The CDR3 protein is CATSATGAGYTF. CDR3 DNA: TGTGCCACCAGCGCTACAGGGGCAGGCTACACCTTC. The rearrangement joins TRBV15 to TRBJ1-2; 7 positions match TRBD1. J gave up 8 bases and V 5 bases, and 5 bases lay outside the gene matches. The CDR3 runs 12 residues. Germline V CDR1 and CDR2: LNHNV, YYDKDF (reference sequence). Full variable domain (missing parts from reference TRBV15 and TRBJ1-2): DAMVIQNPRYQVTQFGKPVTLSCSQTLNHNVMYWYQQKSSQAPKLLFHYYDKDFNNEADTPDNFQSRRPNTSFCFLDIRSPGLGDTAMYLCATSATGAGYTFGSGTRLTVV.

This clonotype was counted at least ten times. CDR3 nucleotide sequence: TGCGCCAGCAGCTTGTTTTTGGCTAGCTCGGAAGATACGCAGTATTTT. Protein: CASSLFLASSEDTQYF. This rearrangement joins TRBV5-1 to TRBJ2-3, with a possible D match to TRBD2 (5 bases). Germline V gene data show CDR1 as SGHRS and CDR2 as YFSETQ. This CDR3 comprises 16 residues. Trimming left V 1 base short and J 5 bases short, with 17 bases between.

The V gene is TRBV9, the J gene TRBJ1-4; D is uncertain. CDR1 SGDLS and CDR2 YYNGEE come from the germline V gene. The CDR3 extends over 10 amino acids. Trimming removed 8 bases from V and 8 bases from J, with 7 bases in between. The CDR3 DNA is TGTGCCAGGGGGTCCGAAAAACTGTTTTTT. As protein: CARGSEKLFF.

The genes are TRBV6-6 and TRBJ2-3; TRBD2 matches at 10 bases. The CDR3 totals 14 residues. Per the germline V gene, CDR1 is MNHNY and CDR2 is SVGAGI (reference sequence). V lost 4 bases and J lost 7; bases outside the gene matches: 5. The CDR3 loop reads CASSSKRGGYTQYF. CDR3 sequence (DNA): TGTGCCAGCAGTTCAAAGCGGGGGGGCTATACGCAGTATTTT.

This clonotype has a handful of counts. V is TRBV28 and J is TRBJ1-2, with D uncertain. The CDR3 has 13 residues. V lost 3 bases to trimming and J lost 8 bases, with 13 bases between them. Germline-derived CDR1 and CDR2 are MDHEN and SYDVKM. As DNA, the CDR3 is TGTGCCAGCAGTTTCCAAACACGGACGGGCTACACCTTC. It yields the protein CASSFQTRTGYTF.

The CDR3 sequence is CASSQEVHRSYEQYF. CDR3 nucleotide sequence: TGCGCCAGCAGCCAAGAAGTCCACAGATCCTACGAGCAGTACTTC. The chain uses TRBV4-1 and TRBJ2-7; D call uncertain. The CDR3 extends over 15 amino acids. Germline lookup yields CDR1 MGHRA and CDR2 YSYEKL. V was shortened by 0 bases and J by 1 base, with 10 bases between the two germline ends.

The chain carries TRBV29-1 and TRBJ2-7; the D call may be TRBD1 or TRBD2 (5 bases each). Germline CDR1 SQVTM, CDR2 ANQGSEA. The ends were cut back, 7 bases at V and 2 bases at J, with 12 bases in the middle. CDR3 length: 12 residues. The CDR3 here is CSAQGVPYEQYF. The CDR3 DNA follows: TGCAGCGCCCAGGGAGTACCCTACGAGCAGTACTTC.

J is TRBJ2-1 and V is TRBV24-1, with D possibly being TRBD2 (6 bases). The J call may not be correct, given that the DNA end is closer to TRBJ2-7. There are 15 residues in the CDR3. The germline CDR1 and CDR2 sequences are KGHDR and SFDVKD. The CDR3 nucleotides are TGTGCCACCAGTAATGGGGCTAGCGCCTACAATGAGCAGTACTTC. Translation: CATSNGASAYNEQYF.

The V call is TRBV9, the J call TRBJ1-6; possible D gene TRBD1, 6 bases. CDR3 length: 15 residues. Trimming shortened V by 0 bases and J by 5 bases, and 9 bases separated the two germline ends. The germline V gene has CDR1 SGDLS and CDR2 YYNGEE. The CDR3 sequence is CASSVEKGDNSPLHF. The CDR3 nucleotides read TGTGCCAGCAGCGTAGAGAAGGGGGATAATTCACCCCTCCACTTT.

The chain employs TRBV4-3 and TRBJ1-5; no reliable D call. The CDR3 runs 17 residues. Trimming took 2 bases from V and 0 from J, leaving 14 bases between them. In germline, CDR1 is LGHNA, CDR2 YSLEER. The CDR3 sequence: CASSQKWAGLSNQPQHF. The CDR3, as DNA: TGCGCCAGCAGCCAAAAATGGGCAGGCCTTAGCAATCAGCCCCAGCATTTT.

The gene calls are TRBV10-3 and TRBJ2-7; a possible D gene is TRBD2 (6 bases). Germline V gene lookup returns CDR1 ENHRY and CDR2 SYGVKD. There are 13 residues in the CDR3. The V gene lost 6 bases and the J gene lost 6 bases, with 15 bases spanning the gap. The CDR3 loop is CAIRMGLNTEQYF. For the CDR3, the DNA is TGTGCCATCAGGATGGGACTGAATACCGAGCAGTACTTC.

This clonotype was observed once. This chain joins TRBV7-9 and TRBJ1-2; D is unresolved. The CDR3 runs 12 residues. Germline CDR1 is SEHNR and CDR2 is FQNEAQ (reference sequence). Trimming removed 5 bases from V and 9 bases from J, with 13 bases in between. The CDR3 DNA reads TGTGCCAGCAGCCCGCAGGAGGGCAGCTACACCTTC. Its protein product is CASSPQEGSYTF.

This clonotype was observed a handful of times. This rearrangement joins TRBV20-1 to TRBJ1-5, with D unresolved. The germline V gene has CDR1 DFQATT and CDR2 SNEGSKA (reference sequence). The CDR3 spans 13 residues. V lost 0 bases, J lost 1 base, and 4 bases lay in between. The CDR3 nucleotides are TGCAGTGCTAGAGATCGGAGCAATCAGCCCCAGCATTTT. Translated, it gives CSARDRSNQPQHF.

The chain combines TRBV20-1 with TRBJ2-5; TRBD1 might be the D (6 bases). Germline values: CDR1 DFQATT, CDR2 SNEGSKA (reference sequence). The CDR3 covers 12 residues. Trimming pared 7 bases from V and 11 bases from J, leaving 20 bases between. The CDR3 nucleotides read TGCAGTGACCGACCGACAGGTCCGCAGCAGTACTTC. It encodes CSDRPTGPQQYF.

A note on this clonotype: Mismatch with germline at one junction end may stem from a read error. The chain is built from TRBV7-6 and TRBJ1-1; D unresolved. CDR3 length: 16 residues. CDR1 is SGHVS and CDR2 is FNYEAQ in the germline V gene. The CDR3 DNA reads TGTGCCTGCAGCTCTAGCGGCCGGGGAACAAACACTGAAGCTTTCTTT. It codes for CACSSSGRGTNTEAFF. Drawing the rest from reference TRBV7-6 and TRBJ1-1, the complete variable domain is GAGVSQSPRYKVTKRGQDVALRCDPISGHVSLYWYRQALGQGPEFLTYFNYEAQQDKSGLPNDRFSAERPEGSISTLTIQRTEQRDSAMYRCACSSSGRGTNTEAFFGQGTRLTVV.

In this sample, this clonotype turned up a few times. DNA of the CDR3: TGTGCCAGCAGTGAAAACCTGATGAGGTCCTCCTACGAGCAGTACTTC. This translates into CASSENLMRSSYEQYF. V and J are TRBV6-1 and TRBJ2-7; no clear D gene. This CDR3 contains 16 residues. The germline V gene has CDR1 MNHNS and CDR2 SASEGT. V was shortened by 2 bases and J by 0 bases, with 14 bases between the two germline ends.

V usage is TRBV14 and J usage is TRBJ1-1; D is perhaps TRBD1 (6 bases). Germline V gene lookup returns CDR1 SGHDN and CDR2 FVKESK. The CDR3 loop spans 13 amino acids. V gave up 3 bases and J gave up 11 bases, with 16 bases separating them. This CDR3 reads CASSHTKLGGAFF. The CDR3 bases are TGTGCCAGCAGCCATACCAAACTAGGGGGGGCTTTCTTT.

This clonotype was detected a few times. The rearrangement joins TRBV7-9 to TRBJ2-5; no firm D call. Germline CDR1 SEHNR, CDR2 FQNEAQ (reference sequence). The CDR3 sequence is 15 residues long. The ends were cut back, 1 base at V and 2 bases at J, with 11 bases in the middle. CDR3 region: CASSLVILEQETQYF. CDR3 nucleotides: TGTGCCAGCAGCTTAGTAATCCTAGAACAAGAGACCCAGTACTTC.

Worth noting for this clonotype: An end of the junction differs from the germline gene, which may be a read error. The J gene is TRBJ1-1, the V gene TRBV4-1; a possible D gene is TRBD1 (5 bases). The germline V gene encodes CDR1 MGHRA and CDR2 YSYEKL. The CDR3 runs to 14 residues. The chain's CDR3 is CASSQVNLDTEAFF. Here the CDR3 DNA reads TGCGCCAGCAGCCAAGTCAACCTGGACACTGAGGCTTTCTTT.

This chain links TRBV2 with TRBJ2-5; possible D gene TRBD2, 5 bases. The CDR3 extends over 14 amino acids. V gave up 6 bases and J gave up 4 bases, with 15 bases separating them. Germline CDR1 and CDR2: SNHLY and FYNNEI. CDR3 sequence: CASRGGSGRETQYF. The CDR3 DNA is TGTGCCAGCAGAGGAGGCTCAGGCCGAGAGACCCAGTACTTC. Full variable domain (outside the CDR3, taken from reference TRBV2 and TRBJ2-5): EPEVTQTPSHQVTQMGQEVILRCVPISNHLYFYWYRQILGQKVEFLVSFYNNEISEKSEIFDDQFSVERPDGSNFTLKIRSTKLEDSAMYFCASRGGSGRETQYFGPGTRLLVL.

The V and J genes are TRBV4-1 and TRBJ1-1; D is unresolved. Trimming took off 2 bases at V and 0 bases at J, with 13 bases between the two ends. This CDR3 contains 16 residues. Germline-derived CDR1 and CDR2 are MGHRA and YSYEKL. CDR3 loop: CASSQLGPAMNTEAFF. CDR3 in DNA: TGCGCCAGCAGCCAACTCGGTCCAGCCATGAACACTGAAGCTTTCTTT.

The genes are TRBV7-8 and TRBJ2-3, with D perhaps matching TRBD1 (5 bases). Germline lookup yields CDR1 SGHVS and CDR2 FQNEAQ. Between the trimmed V and J ends, which lost 6 bases and 0 bases, there was a span of 10 bases. This CDR3 spans 14 amino acids. The CDR3 is CASRIGHSTDTQYF. The CDR3 DNA follows: TGTGCCAGCAGAATTGGACATAGCACAGATACGCAGTATTTT. Combining the CDR3 with reference TRBV7-8 and TRBJ2-3 gives the whole variable domain GAGVSQSPRYKVAKRGQDVALRCDPISGHVSLFWYQQALGQGPEFLTYFQNEAQLDKSGLPSDRFFAERPEGSVSTLKIQRTQQEDSAVYLCASRIGHSTDTQYFGPGTRLTVL.

V usage is TRBV4-1 and J usage is TRBJ2-7, with D unclear. The CDR3 has 15 amino acids. Trimming pared 0 bases from V and 2 bases from J, leaving 11 bases between. CDR1 is MGHRA and CDR2 is YSYEKL in the germline V gene. This chain's CDR3 is CASSQDLGQTYEQYF. CDR3 sequence (DNA): TGCGCCAGCAGCCAAGATCTAGGGCAGACCTACGAGCAGTACTTC.